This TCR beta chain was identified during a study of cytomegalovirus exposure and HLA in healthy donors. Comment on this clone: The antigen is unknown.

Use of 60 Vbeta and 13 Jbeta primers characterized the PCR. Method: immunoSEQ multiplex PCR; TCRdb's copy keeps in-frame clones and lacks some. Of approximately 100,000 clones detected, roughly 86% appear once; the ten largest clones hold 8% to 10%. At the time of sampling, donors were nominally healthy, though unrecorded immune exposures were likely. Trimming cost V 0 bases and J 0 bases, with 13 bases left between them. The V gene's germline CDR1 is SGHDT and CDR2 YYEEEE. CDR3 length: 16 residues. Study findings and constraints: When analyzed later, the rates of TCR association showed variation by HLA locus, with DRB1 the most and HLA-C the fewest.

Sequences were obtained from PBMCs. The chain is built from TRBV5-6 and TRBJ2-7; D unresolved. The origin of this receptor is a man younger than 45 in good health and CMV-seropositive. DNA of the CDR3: TGTGCCAGCAGCTTGGTTCGCGGAACCAGCTCCTACGAGCAGTACTTC. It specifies CASSLVRGTSSYEQYF.